This TCR beta chain was profiled in a study of identical twins. Worth noting for this clonotype: Its antigen is as yet unknown.

V lost 7 bases, J lost 0 bases, and 6 bases lay in between. Germline V gives CDR1 SNHLY, CDR2 FYNNEI. CDR3 length equals 13 residues. Study-wide findings and caveats: Cord blood beta clonotypes that were abundant carried fewer insertions, and memory repertoires showed no such trend.

Each cDNA held unique molecular identifiers, and template switching gave it a universal primer site. TCRdb reprocessed the 5' RACE reads with MiXCR, giving one entry per CDR3 protein. The data show about 530,000 distinct CDR3 sequences, about a fifth seen once. This sample also appeared in a second study, on yellow fever vaccine responses in identical twins.

The sequence came from a woman younger than 35 in good health. The material sequenced was CD4+ T cells sorted from blood. This chain connects TRBV2 to TRBJ2-2; D is undetermined. CDR3 in DNA: TGTGCCAGCAAATTCGCGAACACCGGGGAGCTGTTTTTT. Its translation is CASKFANTGELFF.